Included here is one T cell receptor beta chain sequence, with context. The data were obtained in a study of blood T cell repertoires in COVID-19. At the level of the study: Whether acute or convalescent, the COVID-19 samples came from the United States, Italy and Spain. Sources were T cells, B-cell-depleted T cells, or PBMCs; the material itself was cDNA or gDNA.

In the original analysis: Counts of nucleated cells, estimated from reference gene primer amplification, were obtained. Data came from immunoSEQ multiplex PCR; TCRdb stores just in-frame clones and leaves some out. The DNA gave D and trimming, while V, J and clone size come from that table. Of 90,000 to 100,000 clones listed, roughly four fifths are singletons. This TCR derives from a man in his sixties with acute or convalescent COVID-19. Input material: peripheral blood.

The CDR3 sequence: CASSTRHSGTAGEQYV. As DNA, the CDR3 is TGTGCCAGCAGTACCAGGCATAGCGGGACGGCGGGAGAGCAGTACGTC. J is TRBJ2-7 and V is TRBV6-6; 8 bases fit TRBD2. The CDR3 has 16 residues. The V segment lost 5 bases and the J segment 7 bases; nucleotides outside the gene matches: 16. The germline gives CDR1 MNHNY, CDR2 SVGAGI (reference sequence).